One sample yielded the 13 T cell receptor beta chains listed below, sequenced in a study of blood T cell repertoires in COVID-19. Profiled with immunoSEQ multiplex PCR; TCRdb holds only in-frame clones, not every one. The data show over 200,000 clones, 83% seen once. Sequenced sample: peripheral blood. These receptors came from a woman in her 40s with active or convalescent COVID-19.

V and J are TRBV7-3 and TRBJ1-6; D is unresolved. The germline V and J ends were trimmed by 1 base and 11 bases, with 12 bases remaining between them. Germline lookup yields CDR1 SGHTA and CDR2 FQGTGA. The CDR3 totals 14 residues. The CDR3 nucleotides are TGTGCCAGCAGCTTAAAGGCAGGCGCAGCACCCCTCCACTTT. Protein: CASSLKAGAAPLHF.

The genes are TRBV7-9 and TRBJ1-1; D is perhaps TRBD1 (5 bases). Looked up from germline, CDR1 is SEHNR and CDR2 is FQNEAQ (reference sequence). V was shortened by 1 base and J by 3 bases, with 9 bases between the two germline ends. The CDR3 consists of 14 residues. CDR3 in amino acids: CASSLGPGHTEAFF. The CDR3 bases are TGTGCCAGCAGCTTAGGTCCAGGGCACACTGAAGCTTTCTTT.

The chain links TRBV4-1 to TRBJ2-7, with D perhaps matching TRBD1 (5 bases). The ends were cut back, 0 bases at V and 3 bases at J, with 12 bases in the middle. Germline CDR1 MGHRA, CDR2 YSYEKL. The CDR3 has 15 residues. The chain's CDR3 is CASSQDSRAYYEQYF. The CDR3 DNA sequence: TGCGCCAGCAGCCAAGATTCCAGGGCCTACTACGAGCAGTACTTC.

This clone appeared once. V usage is TRBV6-5 and J usage is TRBJ1-2, with 7 bases matching TRBD1. With 6 bases clipped from V and 6 bases from J, the junction kept 10 bases outside the gene matches. The germline gives CDR1 MNHEY, CDR2 SVGAGI. The CDR3 extends over 14 amino acids. DNA of the CDR3: TGTGCCAGCAGCCTGAGACAGGGAGGCAATGGCTACACCTTC. This sequence encodes CASSLRQGGNGYTF.

The V call is TRBV10-3, the J call TRBJ2-2; D not resolved. Per germline, CDR1 ENHRY and CDR2 SYGVKD. V was cut by 0 bases and J by 5 bases, with 10 bases left in between. This CDR3 has 15 amino acids. CDR3 coding DNA: TGTGCCATCAGTGAGTCGTACAGTGGTACCGGGGAGCTGTTTTTT. This encodes CAISESYSGTGELFF.

CDR3 coding DNA: TGTGCCAGCAGGTGGGGGCAGGGCTATGGCTACACCTTC. Its translation is CASRWGQGYGYTF. The chain has TRBV6-4 and TRBJ1-2; D may be TRBD1 (6 bases). Germline CDR1 reads MRHNA; CDR2 reads SNTAGT. The length of the CDR3 is 13 residues. V lost 6 bases, J lost 4 bases, and 12 bases lay in between.

Here the CDR3 reads CASSVYQGSDGEQYF. The CDR3 nucleotides read TGTGCCAGCAGTGTTTATCAAGGGAGTGACGGCGAGCAGTACTTC. The genes are TRBV2 and TRBJ2-7, with a tentative D call TRBD2 (5 bases). Germline V gene sequence: CDR1 SNHLY, CDR2 FYNNEI. This CDR3 region has 15 residues. V lost 4 bases to trimming and J lost 6 bases, with 19 bases between them. The full variable domain, with the rest looked up from reference TRBV2 and TRBJ2-7, is EPEVTQTPSHQVTQMGQEVILRCVPISNHLYFYWYRQILGQKVEFLVSFYNNEISEKSEIFDDQFSVERPDGSNFTLKIRSTKLEDSAMYFCASSVYQGSDGEQYFGPGTRLTVT.

The rearrangement uses TRBV24-1 and TRBJ2-7, with a possible D match to TRBD2 (5 bases). The CDR3 is 14 residues long. The germline V and J ends were trimmed by 3 bases and 2 bases, with 10 bases remaining between them. Germline lookup yields CDR1 KGHDR and CDR2 SFDVKD. CDR3 protein: CATSDRRTPYEQYF. CDR3 bases: TGTGCCACCAGTGATCGGAGGACCCCCTACGAGCAGTACTTC.

The chain carries TRBV4-2 and TRBJ1-4; 7 bases align to TRBD1. The germline CDR1 and CDR2 sequences are LGHNA and YNFKEQ. After removal of 4 bases from V and 5 bases from J, the junction contained 7 bases not matched to a gene. This CDR3 is built from 15 residues. CDR3 sequence (DNA): TGTGCCAGCAGCCGTCCGGGACAGTTCAATGAAAAACTGTTTTTT. Translated, it gives CASSRPGQFNEKLFF.

This clone was observed once. The V call is TRBV19, the J call TRBJ1-2; D remains unclear. CDR3 length equals 13 residues. V dropped 4 bases and J dropped 4 bases, with 10 bases sitting between them. CDR1 is LNHDA and CDR2 is SQIVND in the germline V gene (reference sequence). CDR3 coding DNA: TGTGCCAGTAGTAACGCCGAAGCCTATGGCTACACCTTC. It translates to CASSNAEAYGYTF. The full variable domain, with the rest looked up from reference TRBV19 and TRBJ1-2, is DGGITQSPKYLFRKEGQNVTLSCEQNLNHDAMYWYRQDPGQGLRLIYYSQIVNDFQKGDIAEGYSVSREKKESFPLTVTSAQKNPTAFYLCASSNAEAYGYTFGSGTRLTVV.

The rearrangement links TRBV12-3 or TRBV12-4 to TRBJ2-5, with TRBD1 identical over 7 bases. This CDR3 is 13 amino acids long. Trimming took 6 bases from V and 4 from J; bases not matched to a gene: 5. The CDR3: CASSPGQLETQYF. CDR3 bases: TGTGCCAGCAGCCCGGGACAGCTAGAGACCCAGTACTTC.

This chain links TRBV19 with TRBJ1-3; D unclear. Trimming removed 6 bases at V and 4 bases at J, with 13 bases between. Germline V gene lookup returns CDR1 LNHDA and CDR2 SQIVND (reference sequence). The CDR3 consists of 14 residues. CDR3 amino acids: CASRISGRGNTIYF. In DNA, the CDR3 is TGTGCCAGTAGAATATCCGGCAGGGGAAACACCATATATTTT.

Only a few counts were recorded for this clone. The V gene is TRBV5-1, the J gene TRBJ1-1; D is perhaps TRBD1 (5 bases). Trimming took 4 bases from V and 1 from J, leaving 11 bases between them. The V gene's germline CDR1 is SGHRS and CDR2 YFSETQ. CDR3 length: 14 residues. The CDR3 sequence is CASSTTVENTEAFF. The DNA of the CDR3 is TGCGCCAGCAGCACGACAGTAGAGAACACTGAAGCTTTCTTT. Full variable domain (rest looked up from reference TRBV5-1 and TRBJ1-1): KAGVTQTPRYLIKTRGQQVTLSCSPISGHRSVSWYQQTPGQGLQFLFEYFSETQRNKGNFPGRFSGRQFSNSRSEMNVSTLELGDSALYLCASSTTVENTEAFFGQGTRLTVV.